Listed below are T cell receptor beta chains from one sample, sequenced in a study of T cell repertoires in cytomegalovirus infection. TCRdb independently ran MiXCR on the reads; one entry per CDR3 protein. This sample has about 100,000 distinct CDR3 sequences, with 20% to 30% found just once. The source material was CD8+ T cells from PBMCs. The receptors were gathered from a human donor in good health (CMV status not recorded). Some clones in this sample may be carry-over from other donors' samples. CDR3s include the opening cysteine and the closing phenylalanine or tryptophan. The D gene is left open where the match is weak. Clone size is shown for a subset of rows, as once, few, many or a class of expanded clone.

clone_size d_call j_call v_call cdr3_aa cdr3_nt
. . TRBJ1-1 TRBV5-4 CASSLFSLGDEAFF TGTGCCAGCAGCTTGTTTAGTCTCGGGGATGAAGCTTTCTTT
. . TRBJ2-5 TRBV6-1 CASRLTGWDQYF TGTGCCAGCAGGTTGACAGGTTGGGACCAGTACTTC
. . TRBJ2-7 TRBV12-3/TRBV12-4 CASSSTGTSSYEQYF TGTGCCAGCAGTTCTACCGGGACATCCTCCTACGAGCAGTACTTC
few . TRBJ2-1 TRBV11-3 CASSPDREQFF TGTGCCAGCAGCCCCGACAGGGAGCAGTTCTTC
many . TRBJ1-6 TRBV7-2 CASSANGRNSPLHF TGTGCCAGCAGCGCGAACGGTAGAAATTCACCCCTCCACTTT
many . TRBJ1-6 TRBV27 CASSLFYRVDSPLHF TGTGCCAGCAGTTTATTTTACAGGGTCGATTCACCCCTCCACTTT
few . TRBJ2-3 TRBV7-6 CASSSSPGTADTQYF TGTGCCAGCAGCTCCTCACCTGGGACGGCAGATACGCAGTATTTT
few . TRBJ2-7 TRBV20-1 CSARDLQTYEQYF TGCAGTGCTAGAGATCTACAGACCTACGAGCAGTACTTC
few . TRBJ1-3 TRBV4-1 CASSQLQNSGNTIYF TGCGCCAGCAGCCAACTACAAAACTCTGGAAACACCATATATTTT
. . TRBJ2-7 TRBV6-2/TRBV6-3 CASSQVQGGEQYF TGTGCCAGCAGTCAGGTGCAGGGAGGCGAGCAGTACTTC
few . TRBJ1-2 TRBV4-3 CASSQEKLGGVGYTF TGCGCCAGCAGCCAAGAAAAGCTGGGGGGCGTCGGCTACACCTTC
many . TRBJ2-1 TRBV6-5 CASSYSVGNEQFF TGTGCCAGCAGTTACTCGGTTGGCAATGAGCAGTTCTTC
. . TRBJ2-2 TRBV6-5 CASSPMDGKNTGELFF TGTGCCAGCAGTCCGATGGACGGGAAGAACACCGGGGAGCTGTTTTTT
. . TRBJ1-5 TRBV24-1 CATSQGNNQPQHF TGTGCCACCTCCCAGGGTAACAATCAGCCCCAGCATTTT
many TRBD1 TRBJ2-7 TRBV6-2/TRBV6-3 CASSRPGQGSREQYF TGTGCCAGCAGCCGACCGGGACAGGGGAGTCGCGAGCAGTACTTC
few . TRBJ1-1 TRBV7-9 CASSAPAYTEAFF TGTGCCAGCAGCGCCCCGGCTTACACTGAAGCTTTCTTT
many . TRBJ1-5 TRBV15 CATSRGRGAEPQHF TGTGCCACCAGCAGAGGGCGGGGAGCGGAGCCCCAGCATTTT
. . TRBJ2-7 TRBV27 CASRYAGSSYEQYF TGTGCCAGCCGCTATGCAGGGTCTAGCTACGAGCAGTACTTC
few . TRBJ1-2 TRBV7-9 CASSLGRDWNYGYTF TGTGCCAGCAGCTTAGGGAGGGACTGGAACTATGGCTACACCTTC
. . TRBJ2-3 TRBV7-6 CASGGGASSTDTQYF TGTGCCAGCGGGGGCGGGGCCTCTAGCACAGATACGCAGTATTTT
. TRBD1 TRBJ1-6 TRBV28 CASSLTPPDDRVNSPLHF TGTGCCAGCAGTCTCACCCCACCCGACGACAGGGTCAATTCACCCCTCCACTTT
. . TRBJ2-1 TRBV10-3 CAISRDSQYNEQFF TGTGCCATCTCCCGGGACTCGCAGTACAATGAGCAGTTCTTC
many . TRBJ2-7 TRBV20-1 CSARPITEVLHYEQYF TGCAGTGCTAGGCCTATTACAGAGGTACTACACTACGAGCAGTACTTC
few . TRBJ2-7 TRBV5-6 CASSLDPRTYEQYF TGTGCCAGCAGCTTGGACCCCAGGACCTACGAGCAGTACTTC
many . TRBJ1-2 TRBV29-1 CSVRGGNVNSYGYTF TGCAGCGTAAGGGGAGGGAACGTTAATAGCTATGGCTACACCTTC
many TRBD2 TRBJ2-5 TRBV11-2 CASSLGVSGSGEETQYF TGTGCCAGCAGCTTAGGAGTAAGCGGGAGCGGGGAAGAGACCCAGTACTTC
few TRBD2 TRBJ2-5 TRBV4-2 CASSQDVAGNQETQYF TGTGCCAGCAGCCAAGATGTAGCGGGAAACCAAGAGACCCAGTACTTC
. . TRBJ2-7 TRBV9 CASSPGEVQYF TGTGCCAGCAGTCCCGGGGAGGTTCAGTACTTC
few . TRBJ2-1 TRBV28 CASSLPYAPQFF TGTGCCAGCAGTTTGCCGTATGCCCCTCAGTTCTTC
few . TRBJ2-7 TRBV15 CATSREGGRSSYEQYF TGTGCCACCAGCAGAGAAGGCGGAAGGAGCTCCTACGAGCAGTACTTC
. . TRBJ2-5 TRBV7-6 CASSLDEGDEETQYF TGTGCCAGCAGCTTAGATGAGGGAGATGAAGAGACCCAGTACTTC
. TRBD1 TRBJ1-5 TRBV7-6 CASSGEDRNNQPQHF TGTGCCAGCAGTGGGGAGGACAGGAACAATCAGCCCCAGCATTTT
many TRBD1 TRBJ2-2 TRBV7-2 CASREGTGAGELFF TGTGCCAGCAGAGAGGGGACAGGTGCGGGGGAGCTGTTTTTT
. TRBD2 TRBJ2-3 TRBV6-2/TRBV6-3 CASSYPQRSGLAATDTQYF TGTGCCAGCAGTTACCCCCAACGATCGGGACTAGCGGCGACAGATACGCAGTATTTT
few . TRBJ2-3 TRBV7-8 CASRSLTDTQYF TGTGCCAGCAGGTCCCTCACAGATACGCAGTATTTT
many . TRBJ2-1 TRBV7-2 CASSPDSYNEQFF TGTGCCAGCAGTCCTGACAGTTACAATGAGCAGTTCTTC
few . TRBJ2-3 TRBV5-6 CASSWDRADTQYF TGTGCCAGCAGCTGGGATAGAGCAGATACGCAGTATTTT
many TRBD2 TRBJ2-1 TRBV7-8 CASSPTSGGAVYNEQFF TGTGCCAGCAGCCCGACTAGCGGGGGGGCAGTATACAATGAGCAGTTCTTC
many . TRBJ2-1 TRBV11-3 CASDVGGQTYNEQFF TGTGCCAGTGACGTGGGGGGACAAACCTACAATGAGCAGTTCTTC
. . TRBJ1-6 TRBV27 CASSLWGARSPLHF TGTGCCAGCAGTTTATGGGGGGCGAGATCACCCCTCCACTTT
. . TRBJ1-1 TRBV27 CASSLTRGRNTEAFF TGTGCCAGCAGTTTAACCCGGGGGAGGAACACTGAAGCTTTCTTT
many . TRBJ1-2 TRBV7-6 CASSLIGGTYGYTF TGTGCCAGCAGCCTAATAGGGGGTACCTATGGCTACACCTTC
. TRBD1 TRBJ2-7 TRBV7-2 CASSFMGQDPTYEQYF TGTGCCAGCAGCTTCATGGGACAGGACCCAACCTACGAGCAGTACTTC
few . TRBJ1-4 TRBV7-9 CASSLVELQGGSKKLFF TGTGCCAGCAGCTTAGTGGAACTTCAGGGTGGGTCTAAAAAACTGTTTTTT
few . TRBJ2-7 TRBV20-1 CSAREAGAYEQYF TGCAGTGCTAGAGAGGCTGGGGCCTACGAGCAGTACTTC